This T cell receptor (beta chain) was obtained from a study of shared clonotypes between healthy human individuals. TCRdb keeps only in-frame clones here, not all; method: immunoSEQ multiplex PCR. The table has 700,000 or so clones, less than 80% seen once. The CDR3 runs to 16 residues. Germline V gene lookup returns CDR1 KGHSH and CDR2 LQKENI. The V gene lost 3 bases and the J gene lost 8 bases, with 19 bases spanning the gap. This clonotype was obtained from a woman aged 25 to 45 in good health. Sequenced sample: memory CD4+ T cells sorted from blood. Subset: CD45RA-negative fraction. This rearrangement joins TRBV18 to TRBJ1-4; tentatively, D is TRBD1 (6 bases). CDR3 sequence: CASSPTAVQGLEKLFF. CDR3 sequence (DNA): TGTGCCAGCTCACCTACCGCGGTTCAGGGGTTGGAAAAACTGTTTTTT.